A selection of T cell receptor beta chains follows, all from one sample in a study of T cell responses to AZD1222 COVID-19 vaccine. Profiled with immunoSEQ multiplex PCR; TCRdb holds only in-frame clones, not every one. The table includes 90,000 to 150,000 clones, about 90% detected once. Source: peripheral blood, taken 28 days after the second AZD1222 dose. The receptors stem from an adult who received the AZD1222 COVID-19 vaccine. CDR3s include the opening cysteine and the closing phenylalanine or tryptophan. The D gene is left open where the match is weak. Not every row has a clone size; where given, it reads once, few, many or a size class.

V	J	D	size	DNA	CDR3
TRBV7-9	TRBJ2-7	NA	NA	TGTGCCAGCAGCTTAACCACGACCTACGAGCAGTACTTC	CASSLTTTYEQYF
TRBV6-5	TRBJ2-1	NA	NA	TGTGCCAGCAGACAGGATTCAGGGGCTTACAATGAGCAGTTCTTC	CASRQDSGAYNEQFF
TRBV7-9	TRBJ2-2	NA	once	TGTGCCAGCAGCTTACCGCAGGGGCTAAACACCGGGGAGCTGTTTTTT	CASSLPQGLNTGELFF
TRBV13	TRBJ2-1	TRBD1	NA	TGTGCCAGCAGCTTGGGACAGTCCTACAATGAGCAGTTCTTC	CASSLGQSYNEQFF
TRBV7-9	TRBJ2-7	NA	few	TGTGCCAGCAGCCAGTGGGGAGCAGGCTCCTACGAGCAGTACTTC	CASSQWGAGSYEQYF
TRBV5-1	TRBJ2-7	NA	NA	TGCGCCAGCAGCTTGGAAACGGGTGGCTACGAGCAGTACTTC	CASSLETGGYEQYF
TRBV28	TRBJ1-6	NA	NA	TGTGCCAGCAGTCAGGACAGAAATTCACCCCTCCACTTT	CASSQDRNSPLHF
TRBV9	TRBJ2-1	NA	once	TGTGCCAGCAGTGTTATGGGGGCCTACAATGAGCAGTTCTTC	CASSVMGAYNEQFF
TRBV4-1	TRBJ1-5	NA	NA	TGCGCCAGCAGCCAAGATGGTAGGGGAGGCAGCAATCAGCCCCAGCATTTT	CASSQDGRGGSNQPQHF
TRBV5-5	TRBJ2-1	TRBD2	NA	TGTGCCAGCAGCTTGTTTAGCGGGGGTGTCAATGAGCAGTTCTTC	CASSLFSGGVNEQFF
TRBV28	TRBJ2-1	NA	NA	TGTGCCAGCAGTTTCAATGGCGCCGGAAACAATGAGCAGTTCTTC	CASSFNGAGNNEQFF
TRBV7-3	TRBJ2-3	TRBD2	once	TGTGCCAGCAGCTTAACCAGGCGGGGGAACACAGATACGCAGTATTTT	CASSLTRRGNTDTQYF
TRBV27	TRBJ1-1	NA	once	TGTGCCAGCAGTCAGACAGGCGGCTCCACTGAAGCTTTCTTT	CASSQTGGSTEAFF
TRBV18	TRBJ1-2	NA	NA	TGTGCCAGCTCGCCCTCGGCGTCGGTCAGCTATGGCTACACCTTC	CASSPSASVSYGYTF
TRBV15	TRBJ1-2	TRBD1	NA	TGTGCCACCAGCAGTGCAGGGGGACTTTATGGCTACACCTTC	CATSSAGGLYGYTF
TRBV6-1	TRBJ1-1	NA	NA	TGTGCCAGCAGTGAAGGGTTAGGCATCGGGCAAGCTTTCTTT	CASSEGLGIGQAFF
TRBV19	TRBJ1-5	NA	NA	TGTGCCAGTAGGGGACGGGGGGATCCGCATCAGCCCCAGCATTTT	CASRGRGDPHQPQHF
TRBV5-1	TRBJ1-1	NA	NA	TGCGCCAGCAGCTTGTCGGGACTGAACACTGAAGCTTTCTTT	CASSLSGLNTEAFF
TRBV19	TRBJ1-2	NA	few	TGTGCCAGTAGTATGAGGGACCGTGGCTACACCTTC	CASSMRDRGYTF
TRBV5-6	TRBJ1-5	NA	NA	TGTGCCAGCAGCTTCTCGGGGGATCCCCGCAATCAGCCCCAGCATTTT	CASSFSGDPRNQPQHF
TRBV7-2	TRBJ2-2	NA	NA	TGTGCCAGCAGCGCGAGAGGGAGGAGTGGCACCGGGGAGCTGTTTTTT	CASSARGRSGTGELFF
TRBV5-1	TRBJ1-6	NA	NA	TGCGCCAGCAGCTTTGATGGCTCAAGCACTAATTCACCCCTCCACTTT	CASSFDGSSTNSPLHF
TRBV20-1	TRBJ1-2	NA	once	TGCAGTGGCCAGGGAAATGGCTACACCTTC	CSGQGNGYTF
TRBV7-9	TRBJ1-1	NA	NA	TGTGCCAGCAGCTTGTGGCAGGGGCGCTCTCTGAACACTGAAGCTTTCTTT	CASSLWQGRSLNTEAFF
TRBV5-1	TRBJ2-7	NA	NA	TGCGCCAGCAGCTTAAATGTGGGGAGCTCCTACGAGCAGTACTTC	CASSLNVGSSYEQYF
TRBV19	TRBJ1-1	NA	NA	TGTGCCAGTAGTACCGACCGACTAGGCACTGAAGCTTTCTTT	CASSTDRLGTEAFF
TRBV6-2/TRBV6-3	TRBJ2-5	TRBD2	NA	TGTGCCAGCAGTTACCCAGCCCGGGGCCCGCGGGGGGAGACCCAGTACTTC	CASSYPARGPRGETQYF
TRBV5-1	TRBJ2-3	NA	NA	TGCGCCAGCAGGGCTCGGCTCCTCTCTCCTGGGGAGCGCGGCACAGATACGCAGTATTTT	CASRARLLSPGERGTDTQYF
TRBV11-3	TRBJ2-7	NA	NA	TGTGCCAGCAGCCCAGGAGGTGCCGTGTACGAGCAGTACTTC	CASSPGGAVYEQYF
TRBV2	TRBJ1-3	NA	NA	TGTGCCAGCAGTGGGGCCCTGGGAGGAAACACCATATATTTT	CASSGALGGNTIYF
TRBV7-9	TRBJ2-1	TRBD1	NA	TGTGCCAGCAGCACCGACCCACAGGGGGAGCAGTTCTTC	CASSTDPQGEQFF
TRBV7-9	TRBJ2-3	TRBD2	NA	TGTGCCAGCAGCCCGGGGGGACCCTATCTTAGGGATACGCAGTATTTT	CASSPGGPYLRDTQYF
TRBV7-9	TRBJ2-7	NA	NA	TGTGCCAGCAGCTTAGCGGGGGGGCCTTACGAGCAGTACTTC	CASSLAGGPYEQYF
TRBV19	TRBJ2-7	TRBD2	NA	TGTGCCAGTAGTAAGGGACTAGTGGGCCGACCCGGGCCTTCCCCAACCAAGACTTACGAGCAGTACTTC	CASSKGLVGRPGPSPTKTYEQYF
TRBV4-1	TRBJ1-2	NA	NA	TGCGCCAGCAGCCAATTGGAGCCGCGCGACTATGGCTACACCTTC	CASSQLEPRDYGYTF
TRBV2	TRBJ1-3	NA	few	TGTGCCAGCAGTGAATTTATCTCTGGAAACACCATATATTTT	CASSEFISGNTIYF
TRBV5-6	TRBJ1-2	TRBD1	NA	TGTGCCAGCAGCTTGGGGGACAGGGGTCGTAGCTATGGCTACACCTTC	CASSLGDRGRSYGYTF
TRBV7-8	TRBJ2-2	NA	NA	TGTGCCAGCAGCCACTTGGGGACCGGGGAGCTGTTTTTT	CASSHLGTGELFF
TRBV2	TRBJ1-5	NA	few	TGTGCCAGCAGTCCCTACGGGCGTCAGCCCCAGCATTTT	CASSPYGRQPQHF
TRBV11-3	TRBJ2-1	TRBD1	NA	TGTGCCAGCAGCTTAGGTGGGATCGGGGGACAGGGGCGCTACAATGAGCAGTTCTTC	CASSLGGIGGQGRYNEQFF
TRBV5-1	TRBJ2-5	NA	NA	TGCGCCAGCAGCTTTTCCCGGCCATCCCAAGAGACCCAGTACTTC	CASSFSRPSQETQYF
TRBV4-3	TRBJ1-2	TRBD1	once	TGCGCCAGCAGCCAAGAAGGTCATACAGGGGGCTATGGCTACACCTTC	CASSQEGHTGGYGYTF
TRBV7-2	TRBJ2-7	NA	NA	TGTGCCAGCAGCTTACGCAGGGGTACCTACGAGCAGTACTTC	CASSLRRGTYEQYF
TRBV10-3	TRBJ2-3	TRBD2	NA	TGTGCCATCAGTCACTCGGGACTAGGCACAGATACGCAGTATTTT	CAISHSGLGTDTQYF
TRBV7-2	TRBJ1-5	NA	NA	TGTGCCAGCAGCATAGGAGGGGTAGGACGTCAGCCCCAGCATTTT	CASSIGGVGRQPQHF
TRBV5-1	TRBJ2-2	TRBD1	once	TGCGCCAGCAGCCAGATGGCAGGGGGAAACACCGGGGAGCTGTTTTTT	CASSQMAGGNTGELFF
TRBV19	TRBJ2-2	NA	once	TGTGCCAGTCAGTCCCAACAGGCCTCTGGAGACACCGGGGAGCTGTTTTTT	CASQSQQASGDTGELFF
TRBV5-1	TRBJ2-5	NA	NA	TGCGCCAGCAGCTTGGCCGGAGCTGAGGAGACCCAGTACTTC	CASSLAGAEETQYF
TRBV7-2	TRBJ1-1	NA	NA	TGTGCCAGCAGCTTAGAATATACAGGATCGCTTGGGGACACTGAAGCTTTCTTT	CASSLEYTGSLGDTEAFF
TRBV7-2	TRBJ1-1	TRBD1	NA	TGTGCCAGCAGCTTAAGTAGGGACAGGGCGAACACTGAAGCTTTCTTT	CASSLSRDRANTEAFF
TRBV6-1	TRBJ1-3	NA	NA	TGTGCCAGCAGTGAATCGGGACTGTTTCGATACACCATATATTTT	CASSESGLFRYTIYF
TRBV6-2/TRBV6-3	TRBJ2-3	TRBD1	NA	TGTGCCAGCAGTTACGTGGGACAGAGCACAGATACGCAGTATTTT	CASSYVGQSTDTQYF
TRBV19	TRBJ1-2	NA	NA	TGTGCCAGTAGCACGGACATCGGGGGTGGCTACACCTTC	CASSTDIGGGYTF
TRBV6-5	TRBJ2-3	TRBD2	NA	TGTGCCAGCACCGGGGGGTGGATCACAGATACGCAGTATTTT	CASTGGWITDTQYF
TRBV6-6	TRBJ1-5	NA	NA	TGTGCCAGCAGTTTGTCGTGGGGCCAGCCCCAGCATTTT	CASSLSWGQPQHF
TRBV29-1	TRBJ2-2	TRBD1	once	TGCAGCGTTGGGACAGGGGGTCTCAACACCGGGGAGCTGTTTTTT	CSVGTGGLNTGELFF